This TCR beta chain was recovered during a study of blood T cell repertoires in COVID-19. Study-wide context: From the United States, Italy and Spain came samples of acute and convalescent COVID-19.

This table comes from immunoSEQ multiplex PCR, and its TCRdb copy is limited to in-frame clones, with some not included. The sample holds fewer than 500,000 clones, approximately 90% seen once. Assignment of participants to cohorts was predicated upon participant-reported clinical history. The recovered donors of Cohort 3 showed two negative PCRs, clearance, or symptom resolution. Looked up from germline, CDR1 is SEHNR and CDR2 is FQNEAQ (reference sequence). V was trimmed by 2 bases and J by 0 bases, leaving 7 bases between them. The CDR3 has 14 residues. Sequencing was carried out using PBMCs or T cells enriched from blood (not recorded which). The origin of this receptor is a woman younger than 35 who had recovered from COVID-19. The chain is built from TRBV7-9 and TRBJ1-1; D is ambiguous. The CDR3 DNA reads as TGTGCCAGCAGCTTACGGGTTCTGAACACTGAAGCTTTCTTT. Its translation: CASSLRVLNTEAFF.